The 8 T cell receptor beta chains given below trace back to one sample, sequenced in a study of blood T cell repertoires in COVID-19. The method was immunoSEQ multiplex PCR; TCRdb's version includes in-frame clones alone and lacks a portion of them. Among about 200,000 clones, 84% were seen once, and the ten largest hold under 10%. The specimen was peripheral blood. The origin of the receptors is a woman older than 75 with COVID-19, enrolled during active disease.

This clone was seen once. The V and J genes are TRBV5-1 and TRBJ2-3; 11 bases are shared with TRBD2. The CDR3 extends over 14 amino acids. Germline V CDR1 and CDR2: SGHRS, YFSETQ. J gave up 3 bases and V 7 bases, and 4 bases lay outside the gene matches. The CDR3 bases are TGCGCCAGCTATAGCGGGAGGGGGACAGATACGCAGTATTTT. This translates into CASYSGRGTDTQYF.

The table lists this clone with a few counts. The chain joins TRBV5-1 to TRBJ2-3; D might be TRBD1 (6 bases). Germline V gene lookup returns CDR1 SGHRS and CDR2 YFSETQ. CDR3 size: 17 residues. The V end was cut by 4 bases, the J end by 3 bases, with 21 bases between. The CDR3 sequence is CASSENLGGVGTDTQYF. The CDR3 region has the DNA TGCGCCAGCAGCGAAAATTTAGGGGGAGTAGGAACAGATACGCAGTATTTT.

The V and J genes are TRBV10-3 and TRBJ1-2; no clear D gene. V lost 7 bases to trimming and J lost 4 bases, with 13 bases between them. The germline CDR1 and CDR2 sequences are ENHRY and SYGVKD. The CDR3 runs 13 residues. Here the CDR3 reads CAIKEGQTYGYTF. CDR3 coding DNA: TGTGCCATCAAGGAGGGCCAGACCTATGGCTACACCTTC.

The rearrangement joins TRBV2 to TRBJ1-2; 7 bases are a match to TRBD1. This CDR3 is 14 amino acids long. The V segment lost 3 bases and the J segment 7 bases; nucleotides outside the gene matches: 8. Germline V lookup: CDR1 SNHLY, CDR2 FYNNEI. CDR3 residues: CASSERWQGVGYTF. CDR3 DNA: TGTGCCAGCAGTGAGAGGTGGCAGGGGGTTGGCTACACCTTC.

This clone was counted a single time. V gene TRBV28 combines with J gene TRBJ1-3; TRBD1 is a possible D gene (6 bases). CDR1 and CDR2 from the germline V gene are MDHEN and SYDVKM. V gave up 4 bases and J gave up 6 bases, with 16 bases separating them. There are 15 residues in the CDR3. CDR3 sequence: CASSSPPAGENTIYF. DNA of the CDR3: TGTGCCAGCAGTTCCCCCCCGGCAGGGGAAAACACCATATATTTT.

The V call is TRBV4-2, the J call TRBJ2-3; TRBD2 agrees at 8 bases. CDR3 length equals 16 residues. V shed 3 bases and J 0 bases; nucleotides not matched to a gene: 5. The germline V gene encodes CDR1 LGHNA and CDR2 YNFKEQ. The CDR3 spells CASSHGSSGSTDTQYF. The CDR3, as DNA: TGTGCCAGCAGCCATGGATCTAGCGGGAGCACAGATACGCAGTATTTT.

The V call is TRBV7-9, the J call TRBJ1-5; TRBD1 matches 11 bases. V was pared by 3 bases and J by 5 bases, with 6 bases of the junction left unmatched. This CDR3 has 16 amino acids. In germline, CDR1 is SEHNR, CDR2 FQNEAQ (reference sequence). The CDR3 DNA reads TGTGCCAGCAGCTTCGGTAGGACAGGGGGCTATCAGCCCCAGCATTTT. Translating it yields CASSFGRTGGYQPQHF. The full variable domain, in which reference TRBV7-9 and TRBJ1-5 provide the parts outside the CDR3, is DTGVSQNPRHKITKRGQNVTFRCDPISEHNRLYWYRQTLGQGPEFLTYFQNEAQLEKSRLLSDRFSAERPKGSFSTLEIQRTEQGDSAMYLCASSFGRTGGYQPQHFGDGTRLSIL.

V usage is TRBV19 and J usage is TRBJ2-2, with 10 bases identical to TRBD2. Looked up from germline, CDR1 is LNHDA and CDR2 is SQIVND (reference sequence). This CDR3 spans 15 amino acids. The trim removed 4 bases at V and 5 bases at J, leaving 4 bases unmatched. This CDR3 reads CASSSGLAETGELFF. The CDR3 DNA is TGTGCCAGTAGTAGCGGACTAGCGGAAACCGGGGAGCTGTTTTTT.